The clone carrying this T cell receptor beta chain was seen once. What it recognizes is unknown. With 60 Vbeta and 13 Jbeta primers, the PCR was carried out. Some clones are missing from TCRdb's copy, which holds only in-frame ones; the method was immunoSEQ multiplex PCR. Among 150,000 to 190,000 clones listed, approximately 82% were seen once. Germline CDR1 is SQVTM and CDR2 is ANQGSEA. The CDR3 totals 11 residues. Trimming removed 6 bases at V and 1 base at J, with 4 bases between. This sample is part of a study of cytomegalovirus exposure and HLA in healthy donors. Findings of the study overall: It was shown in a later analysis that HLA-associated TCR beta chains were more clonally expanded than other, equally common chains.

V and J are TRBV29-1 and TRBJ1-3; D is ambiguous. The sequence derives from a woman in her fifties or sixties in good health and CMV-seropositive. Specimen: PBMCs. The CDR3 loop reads CSVTSGNTIYF. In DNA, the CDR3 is TGCAGCGTCACTTCTGGAAACACCATATATTTT.